A selection of T cell receptor beta chains follows, all from one sample in a study of a mutant IDH1 vaccine in newly diagnosed glioma. This table comes from immunoSEQ multiplex PCR, and its TCRdb copy is limited to in-frame clones, with some not included. The sample shows 90,000 to 100,000 clones, approximately 89% of them seen only once. The antigens of these receptors remain unknown. Sequences were derived from PBMCs, sampled from a glioma patient whose treatment included an IDH1 peptide vaccine. The receptors were sampled from a woman aged 45-59 years with glioma. Each CDR3 is given with its conserved first and last residue. D genes are given only for firm matches. Some rows have no size entry. The others give once, few or many, or a class for an expanded clone.

TGTGCAGCCTCCCGGGCAGGGAGTTCCTACGAGCAGTACTTC	CAASRAGSSYEQYF	TRBV6-1	TRBJ2-7	NA	NA
TGCGCCAGCATTGGAAGGGCGGGTGGCTACACCTTC	CASIGRAGGYTF	TRBV4-1	TRBJ1-2	NA	NA
TGTGCCAGCAGCCCCCGGGGTTTCTCCTACAATGAGCAGTTCTTC	CASSPRGFSYNEQFF	TRBV7-9	TRBJ2-1	NA	NA
TGTGCCAGCAGTTTTACGATCAGCCCTAATGAGCAGTTCTTC	CASSFTISPNEQFF	TRBV2	TRBJ2-1	NA	NA
TGTGCCAGCAGCTTGACGGGGAGGAATGAAAAACTGTTTTTT	CASSLTGRNEKLFF	TRBV5-4	TRBJ1-4	NA	NA
TGTGCCAGCAGCTCTACTTCCCCCTACGAGCAGTACTTC	CASSSTSPYEQYF	TRBV7-9	TRBJ2-7	NA	NA
TGTGCCAGCAGTAAAGCCCGGGACAGTGTCTATGGCTACACCTTC	CASSKARDSVYGYTF	TRBV28	TRBJ1-2	TRBD1	NA
TGCAGCGCGACAAACAGGGGGACCTCCTACGAGCAGTACTTC	CSATNRGTSYEQYF	TRBV29-1	TRBJ2-7	TRBD1	once
TGTGCCAGCAGCGCCACGGGGTCTAGCGGGAAGACAAACATTCAGTACTTC	CASSATGSSGKTNIQYF	TRBV9	TRBJ2-4	TRBD2	NA
TGTGCCTGGAAGGTCACCGCCTACGAGCAGTACTTC	CAWKVTAYEQYF	TRBV30	TRBJ2-7	NA	NA
TGTGCCAGCAGTCGATCGTTCCAGGGGTCCCCCGGGGAGCTGTTTTTT	CASSRSFQGSPGELFF	TRBV5-4	TRBJ2-2	NA	NA
TGTGCCAGCAGCCCCGGGACAGTGATGAACATTCAGTACTTC	CASSPGTVMNIQYF	TRBV6-6	TRBJ2-4	TRBD1	NA
TGTGCCAGTTTAGGGAGTAACAAAGGAAACACCATATATTTT	CASLGSNKGNTIYF	TRBV6-6	TRBJ1-3	NA	NA
TGCAGCGTTTCGGTCATTTTGGGCGCCAAAAACATTCAGTACTTC	CSVSVILGAKNIQYF	TRBV29-1	TRBJ2-4	NA	NA
TGTGCCACCAGCAGAGATCTCTGGGGGAGCTCCTACGAGCAGTACTTC	CATSRDLWGSSYEQYF	TRBV15	TRBJ2-7	NA	few
TGTGCCTCATCCCGACAGGGGAATCAGCCCCAGCATTTT	CASSRQGNQPQHF	TRBV19	TRBJ1-5	TRBD1	NA
TGCGCCAGCAGACCTCTAGCGGGTTCCTACAATGAGCAGTTCTTC	CASRPLAGSYNEQFF	TRBV5-1	TRBJ2-1	TRBD2	NA
TGTGCCAGCAGCTTAGCATTCGGGGATACCGGGGAGCTGTTTTTT	CASSLAFGDTGELFF	TRBV7-9	TRBJ2-2	NA	NA
TGTGCCAGCCTTCAGGGGGCAACTAATGAAAAACTGTTTTTT	CASLQGATNEKLFF	TRBV7-9	TRBJ1-4	TRBD1	once
TGCAGCGCTGGCAAAGGGGGATCAGATACGCGGTATTTT	CSAGKGGSDTRYF	TRBV29-1	TRBJ2-3	NA	NA
TGTGCCAGCACCACGCAGGGAGCTGGGGCCAACGTCCTGACTTTC	CASTTQGAGANVLTF	TRBV28	TRBJ2-6	NA	NA
TGTGCCAGTAGTATACCCCGGACAGGGCGCACTGAAGCTTTCTTT	CASSIPRTGRTEAFF	TRBV19	TRBJ1-1	TRBD1	NA
TGTGCCAGCGGAGGGGGACAGGGCTACACCTTC	CASGGGQGYTF	TRBV6-6	TRBJ1-2	TRBD1	NA
TGCAGCGTTGGAGATCAAAACACCATATATTTT	CSVGDQNTIYF	TRBV29-1	TRBJ1-3	NA	NA
TGTGCCAGCAGCGTAGCTACGGGGAACCCCTACGAGCAGTACTTC	CASSVATGNPYEQYF	TRBV9	TRBJ2-7	NA	NA
TGCGCCAGCACCCAACTAGCAGGAGCTCCCGACGAGCAGTACTTC	CASTQLAGAPDEQYF	TRBV5-1	TRBJ2-7	NA	NA
TGTGCCAGCAGCTTAACAGGGTTAGATTCACCCCTCCACTTT	CASSLTGLDSPLHF	TRBV7-9	TRBJ1-6	NA	NA
TGCGCCAGCAGCCACAAGATCGGCAGGCGGGAAAATCAGCCCCAGCATTTT	CASSHKIGRRENQPQHF	TRBV4-1	TRBJ1-5	NA	NA
TGTGCCAGCAGCTGGACAGGGGGCAGGTACGAGCAGTACTTC	CASSWTGGRYEQYF	TRBV13	TRBJ2-7	TRBD1	NA
TGTGCCAGCAGTGTAGGGACAGGCACTGAAGCTTTCTTT	CASSVGTGTEAFF	TRBV6-1	TRBJ1-1	TRBD1	once
TGTGCCAGTAGTATAGTGCCGGGGGCGTCCACTGAAGCTTTCTTT	CASSIVPGASTEAFF	TRBV19	TRBJ1-1	NA	NA